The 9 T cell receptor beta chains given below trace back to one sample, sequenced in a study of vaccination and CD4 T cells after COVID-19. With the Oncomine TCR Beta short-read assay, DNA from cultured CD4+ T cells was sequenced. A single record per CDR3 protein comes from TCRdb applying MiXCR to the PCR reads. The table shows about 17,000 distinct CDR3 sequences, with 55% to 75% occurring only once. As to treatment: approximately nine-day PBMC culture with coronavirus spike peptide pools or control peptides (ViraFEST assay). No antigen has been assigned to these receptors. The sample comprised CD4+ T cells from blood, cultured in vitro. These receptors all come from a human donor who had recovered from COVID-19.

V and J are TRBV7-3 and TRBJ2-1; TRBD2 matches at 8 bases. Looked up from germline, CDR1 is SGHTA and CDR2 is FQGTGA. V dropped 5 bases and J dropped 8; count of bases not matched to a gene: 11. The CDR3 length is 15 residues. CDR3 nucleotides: TGTGCCAGCAGCGCAAGCGGGAGCTTGGTCGATGAGCAGTTCTTC. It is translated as CASSASGSLVDEQFF.

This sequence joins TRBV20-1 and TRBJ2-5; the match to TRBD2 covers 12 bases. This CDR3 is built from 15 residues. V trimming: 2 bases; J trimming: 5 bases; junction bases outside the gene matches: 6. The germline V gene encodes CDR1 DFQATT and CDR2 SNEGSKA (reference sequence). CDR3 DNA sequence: TGCAGTGCTAGATTGACTAGCGGGAGAGGGGAGACCCAGTACTTC. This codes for CSARLTSGRGETQYF.

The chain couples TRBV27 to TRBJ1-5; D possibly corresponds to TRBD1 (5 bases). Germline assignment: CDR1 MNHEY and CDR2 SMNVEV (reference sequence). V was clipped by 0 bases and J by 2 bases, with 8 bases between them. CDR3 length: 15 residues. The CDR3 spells CASSLSWGGNQPQHF. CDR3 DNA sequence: TGTGCCAGCAGTTTATCGTGGGGCGGCAATCAGCCCCAGCATTTT.

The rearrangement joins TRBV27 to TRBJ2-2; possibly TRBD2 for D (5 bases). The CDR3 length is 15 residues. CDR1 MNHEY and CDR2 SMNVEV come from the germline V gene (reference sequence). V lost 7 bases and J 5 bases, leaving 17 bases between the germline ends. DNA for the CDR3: TGTGCCAGCAAAGCTAGCTCCTCGGGGACCGGGGAGCTGTTTTTT. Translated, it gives CASKASSSGTGELFF.

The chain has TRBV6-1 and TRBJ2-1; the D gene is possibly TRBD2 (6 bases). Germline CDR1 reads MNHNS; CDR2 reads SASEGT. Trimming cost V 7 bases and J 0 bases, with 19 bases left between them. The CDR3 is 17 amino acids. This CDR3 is CASMGGADISSYNEQFF. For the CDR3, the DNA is TGTGCCAGCATGGGGGGAGCGGATATTAGCTCCTACAATGAGCAGTTCTTC.

This CDR3 is CASSITATNTEAFF. CDR3 nucleotides: TGTGCCAGTAGTATCACGGCTACGAACACTGAAGCTTTCTTT. The chain uses TRBV19 and TRBJ1-1; the D is unclear. Trimming removed 3 bases from V and 1 base from J, with 9 bases in between. Per the germline V gene, CDR1 is LNHDA and CDR2 is SQIVND (reference sequence). This CDR3 region has 14 residues.

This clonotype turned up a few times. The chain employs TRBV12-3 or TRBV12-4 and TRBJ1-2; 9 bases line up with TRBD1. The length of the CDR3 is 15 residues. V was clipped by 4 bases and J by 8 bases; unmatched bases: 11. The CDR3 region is CASSSNRDRAYGYTF. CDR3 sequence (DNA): TGTGCCAGCAGTTCAAACCGGGACAGGGCTTACGGCTACACCTTC.

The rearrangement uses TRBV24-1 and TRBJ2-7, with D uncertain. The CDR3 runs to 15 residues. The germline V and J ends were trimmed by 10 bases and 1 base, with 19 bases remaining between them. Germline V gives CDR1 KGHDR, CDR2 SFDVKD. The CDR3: CATCTPQAVSYEQYF. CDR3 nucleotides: TGTGCCACTTGTACTCCTCAAGCCGTGTCCTACGAGCAGTACTTC.

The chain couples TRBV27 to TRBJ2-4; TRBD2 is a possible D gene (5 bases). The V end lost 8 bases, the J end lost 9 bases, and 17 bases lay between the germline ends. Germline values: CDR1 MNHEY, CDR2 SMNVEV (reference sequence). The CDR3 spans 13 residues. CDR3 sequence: CASGGEVGGIQYF. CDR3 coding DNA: TGTGCCAGCGGAGGAGAGGTTGGTGGCATTCAGTACTTC.